Below are 22 T cell receptor beta chains sequenced from a single sample in a study of blood T cell repertoires in COVID-19. Produced via immunoSEQ multiplex PCR; TCRdb's table is partial and in-frame only. The repertoire includes a few hundred thousand clones, 85% to 90% of them detected once, and less than 3.5% sits in the top ten. Material: PBMCs or T cells enriched from blood (not recorded which). These receptors were collected from a woman in her forties or fifties who had been exposed to COVID-19.

The chain joins TRBV5-5 to TRBJ1-1, with a tentative D call TRBD1 (5 bases). Trimming took off 5 bases at V and 1 base at J, with 12 bases between the two ends. The CDR3 has 14 residues. Germline lookup yields CDR1 SGHKS and CDR2 YYEKEE (reference sequence). CDR3 protein: CASRAGLGNTEAFF. Here the CDR3 DNA reads TGTGCCAGCAGGGCAGGGTTAGGGAACACTGAAGCTTTCTTT.

This chain uses TRBV5-5 with TRBJ1-2, with 7 bases fitting TRBD1. CDR1 is SGHKS, CDR2 YYEKEE, per germline (reference sequence). Trimming at V came to 5 bases and at J to 4 bases, leaving 5 bases not matched to a gene. The CDR3 runs to 13 residues. CDR3 sequence (DNA): TGTGCCAGCAGGGTGGGACAGCTCTATGGCTACACCTTC. Translation: CASRVGQLYGYTF. The entire variable domain, with the rest obtained from reference TRBV5-5 and TRBJ1-2, is as follows: DAGVTQSPTHLIKTRGQQVTLRCSPISGHKSVSWYQQVLGQGPQFIFQYYEKEERGRGNFPDRFSARQFPNYSSELNVNALLLGDSALYLCASRVGQLYGYTFGSGTRLTVV.

The chain links TRBV19 to TRBJ2-7; tentative D call: TRBD1 (6 bases). CDR3 length: 15 residues. V shed 2 bases and J shed 2 bases, with 13 bases lying between them. Germline V gene sequence: CDR1 LNHDA, CDR2 SQIVND (reference sequence). The CDR3 nucleotides read TGTGCCAGTAGTATAAGCCAGGGGAGCCCCTACGAGCAGTACTTC. Residues: CASSISQGSPYEQYF.

The chain links TRBV7-9 to TRBJ1-3, with D maybe TRBD1 (5 bases). From germline, CDR1 is SEHNR and CDR2 FQNEAQ (reference sequence). V lost 5 bases, J lost 4 bases, and 15 bases lay in between. The CDR3 covers 15 residues. The CDR3 protein is CASSNPQGHGNTIYF. DNA of the CDR3: TGTGCCAGCAGCAACCCCCAAGGACACGGAAACACCATATATTTT.

The rearrangement joins TRBV7-9 to TRBJ1-6, with D possibly TRBD1 on 6 matching bases. Trimming pared 5 bases from V and 6 bases from J, leaving 17 bases between. The germline CDR1 and CDR2 sequences are SEHNR and FQNEAQ (reference sequence). The CDR3 extends over 16 amino acids. The CDR3 region has the DNA TGTGCCAGCAGCCCGGCTTACAGGGATGGTAATTCACCCCTCCACTTT. It translates to CASSPAYRDGNSPLHF.

The V gene is TRBV4-1, the J gene TRBJ2-7, with TRBD2 as a possible D gene (5 bases). The CDR3 consists of 14 residues. Trimming pared 1 base from V and 0 bases from J, leaving 7 bases between. CDR1 and CDR2 from the germline V gene are MGHRA and YSYEKL. CDR3 sequence reads: CASSQGLLSYEQYF. CDR3 DNA sequence: TGCGCCAGCAGCCAAGGACTACTCTCCTACGAGCAGTACTTC.

The chain recombines TRBV24-1 with TRBJ2-3, with 10 bases identical to TRBD2. CDR3 length equals 14 residues. The germline gives CDR1 KGHDR, CDR2 SFDVKD. Losses at the gene ends were 7 bases for V and 2 bases for J; bases not matched to a gene: 2. The CDR3 DNA reads as TGTGCCACCAGCCTAGCGGGAGACACAGATACGCAGTATTTT. This translates into CATSLAGDTDTQYF.

The V gene is TRBV5-1, the J gene TRBJ1-6, with no clear D. The CDR3 length is 15 residues. Trimming stripped 0 bases from V and 5 bases from J, with 9 bases between. The V gene's germline CDR1 is SGHRS and CDR2 YFSETQ. This chain's CDR3 is CASSLAASNNSPLHF. The CDR3 nucleotides read TGCGCCAGCAGCTTGGCCGCCAGTAATAATTCACCCCTCCACTTT. Supplemented by reference TRBV5-1 and TRBJ1-6, the full variable domain reads KAGVTQTPRYLIKTRGQQVTLSCSPISGHRSVSWYQQTPGQGLQFLFEYFSETQRNKGNFPGRFSGRQFSNSRSEMNVSTLELGDSALYLCASSLAASNNSPLHFGNGTRLTVT.

The gene calls are TRBV6-1 and TRBJ1-6, with D hard to call. This CDR3 is built from 15 residues. Per germline, CDR1 MNHNS and CDR2 SASEGT. Trimming stripped 1 base from V and 8 bases from J, with 12 bases between. This CDR3 is CASSEVGMGDSPLHF. The CDR3 DNA is TGTGCCAGCAGTGAAGTGGGTATGGGAGATTCACCCCTCCACTTT.

This chain uses TRBV5-1 with TRBJ1-2; tentative D call: TRBD1 (6 bases). V shed 4 bases and J shed 3 bases, with 19 bases lying between them. CDR3 size: 16 residues. Germline V gene data show CDR1 as SGHRS and CDR2 as YFSETQ. The CDR3 region has the DNA TGCGCCAGCAGCCTTACAGGGACCCTAACGGACTATGGCTACACCTTC. It is translated as CASSLTGTLTDYGYTF.

The rearrangement links TRBV5-1 to TRBJ2-7; D perhaps matches TRBD1 (6 bases). Germline V gene data show CDR1 as SGHRS and CDR2 as YFSETQ. The V gene lost 2 bases and the J gene lost 2 bases, with 20 bases spanning the gap. The CDR3 is made up of 17 amino acids. CDR3 residues: CASSFNRALYSTYEQYF. The CDR3, as DNA: TGCGCCAGCAGCTTTAACAGGGCGTTATACTCTACCTACGAGCAGTACTTC.

The gene calls are TRBV7-2 and TRBJ1-2; 7 nucleotides agree with TRBD1. Germline V lookup: CDR1 SGHTA, CDR2 FQGNSA. The CDR3 runs 14 residues. V was clipped by 2 bases and J by 3 bases; unmatched bases: 3. CDR3 bases: TGTGCCAGCAGCTTAACAGGGGCCGACTATGGCTACACCTTC. The encoded protein is CASSLTGADYGYTF.

A few counts support this clone. This sequence joins TRBV28 and TRBJ2-1; a weak D match, TRBD1 (7 bases). The CDR3 has 16 residues. Germline assignment: CDR1 MDHEN and CDR2 SYDVKM. V dropped 6 bases and J dropped 6 bases, with 21 bases sitting between them. CDR3 residues: CASSQETGRYPNEQFF. The CDR3 region has the DNA TGTGCCAGCAGCCAAGAGACAGGGAGGTACCCCAATGAGCAGTTCTTC.

The chain is built from TRBV5-1 and TRBJ2-7; D gene unclear. The CDR3 extends over 16 amino acids. V was cut by 0 bases and J by 0 bases, with 13 bases left in between. The germline gives CDR1 SGHRS, CDR2 YFSETQ. CDR3: CASSLAVKPSSYEQYF. DNA for the CDR3: TGCGCCAGCAGCTTGGCGGTTAAACCGAGCTCCTACGAGCAGTACTTC.

V gene TRBV6-5 combines with J gene TRBJ2-1, with a tentative D call TRBD2 (6 bases). This CDR3 has 15 residues. V lost 4 bases, J lost 1 base, and 11 bases lay in between. The germline gives CDR1 MNHEY, CDR2 SVGAGI. The CDR3 protein is CASSFGDLSYNEQFF. CDR3 coding DNA: TGTGCCAGCAGTTTTGGGGACTTGTCCTACAATGAGCAGTTCTTC.

The rearrangement links TRBV15 to TRBJ1-5; TRBD1 might be the D (6 bases). V was clipped by 1 base and J by 0 bases, with 10 bases between them. Germline V gene sequence: CDR1 LNHNV, CDR2 YYDKDF (reference sequence). CDR3 length: 16 amino acids. The CDR3 reads CATSRGWTDSNQPQHF. The CDR3 bases are TGTGCCACCAGCAGAGGGTGGACAGATAGCAATCAGCCCCAGCATTTT.

This chain connects TRBV5-5 to TRBJ2-3, with 9 bases fitting TRBD1. This CDR3 has 15 amino acids. V was clipped by 7 bases and J by 4 bases; unmatched bases: 10. From germline, CDR1 is SGHKS and CDR2 YYEKEE (reference sequence). Written as DNA, the CDR3 is TGTGCCAGCCTCACACAGGGGGCAGGGTCAGATACGCAGTATTTT. It specifies CASLTQGAGSDTQYF.

This chain links TRBV2 with TRBJ1-5; no clear D. Germline V lookup: CDR1 SNHLY, CDR2 FYNNEI. Trimming left V 7 bases short and J 7 bases short, with 17 bases between. This CDR3 spans 14 amino acids. The CDR3 DNA reads as TGTGCCAGCACCGCCAAGGGCGAGGGACAGCCCCAGCATTTT. It translates to CASTAKGEGQPQHF.

This rearrangement joins TRBV3-1 (or the pseudogene TRBV3-2) to TRBJ2-3; 8 nucleotides line up with TRBD1. Losses at the gene ends were 1 base for V and 8 bases for J; bases not matched to a gene: 5. This CDR3 has 14 amino acids. CDR1 is LGHDT, CDR2 YNNKEL, per germline (reference sequence). The CDR3 sequence: CASSQGQGRGTQYF. The DNA for the CDR3 is TGTGCCAGCAGCCAAGGACAGGGGCGTGGTACGCAGTATTTT.

The genes are TRBV15 and TRBJ1-1; 8 bases fit TRBD1. This CDR3 has 14 residues. V dropped 6 bases and J dropped 6; count of bases not matched to a gene: 9. Germline CDR1 and CDR2: LNHNV and YYDKDF (reference sequence). In DNA form, the CDR3 reads TGTGCCACCAGACGACAGGGGTTGGATCCTGAAGCTTTCTTT. Translating gives CATRRQGLDPEAFF. Full variable domain (outside the CDR3, taken from reference TRBV15 and TRBJ1-1): DAMVIQNPRYQVTQFGKPVTLSCSQTLNHNVMYWYQQKSSQAPKLLFHYYDKDFNNEADTPDNFQSRRPNTSFCFLDIRSPGLGDTAMYLCATRRQGLDPEAFFGQGTRLTVV.

This chain links TRBV3-1 (or the pseudogene TRBV3-2) with TRBJ1-1; the D gene is possibly TRBD1 (5 bases). The CDR3 is 11 amino acids. Germline-derived CDR1 and CDR2 are LGHDT and YNNKEL (reference sequence). The V end lost 4 bases, the J end lost 8 bases, and 8 bases lay between the germline ends. Here the CDR3 reads CASSRQREAFF. For the CDR3, the DNA is TGTGCCAGCAGCCGACAGCGCGAAGCTTTCTTT.

The V gene is TRBV28, the J gene TRBJ1-2; perhaps TRBD1 as D (5 bases). The CDR3 is made up of 16 amino acids. In germline, CDR1 is MDHEN, CDR2 SYDVKM. V was cut by 6 bases and J by 4 bases, with 21 bases left in between. For the CDR3, the DNA is TGTGCCAGCAGCCCAATAGGGGAGGGCTGGGGCTATGGCTACACCTTC. Translation: CASSPIGEGWGYGYTF.